This T cell receptor beta chain was documented in a study of control samples from healthy donors and cancer patients. Profiling relied on immunoSEQ multiplex PCR, and the TCRdb table lists in-frame clones only, not all of them. The table lists 90,000 to 150,000 clones, approximately 90% of them singletons. Germline V CDR1 and CDR2: LGHDT, YNNKEL (reference sequence). The V end was cut by 4 bases, the J end by 7 bases, with 14 bases between. The length of the CDR3 is 14 residues. This sequence was found in a woman aged 18-29 years in good health. Sequenced input: blood. V is TRBV3-1 (or the pseudogene TRBV3-2) and J is TRBJ2-1; the D is unclear. The CDR3 DNA follows: TGTGCCAGCAGCCCACGGGCCCAGGCAAATGAGCAGTTCTTC. This codes for CASSPRAQANEQFF.